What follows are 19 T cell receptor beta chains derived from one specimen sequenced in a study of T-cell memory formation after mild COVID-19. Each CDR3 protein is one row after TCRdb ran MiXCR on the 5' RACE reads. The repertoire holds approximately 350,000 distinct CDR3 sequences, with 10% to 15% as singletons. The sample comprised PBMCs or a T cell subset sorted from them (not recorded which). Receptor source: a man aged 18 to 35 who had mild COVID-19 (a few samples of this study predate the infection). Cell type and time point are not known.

Written as DNA, the CDR3 is TGTGCCAGCAGCAGCTGGGACGGAAACTATGGCTACACCTTC. This codes for CASSSWDGNYGYTF. The chain joins TRBV7-2 to TRBJ1-2, with D maybe TRBD1 (5 bases). There are 14 residues in the CDR3. Germline V CDR1 and CDR2: SGHTA, FQGNSA. V shed 5 bases and J shed 2 bases, with 12 bases lying between them.

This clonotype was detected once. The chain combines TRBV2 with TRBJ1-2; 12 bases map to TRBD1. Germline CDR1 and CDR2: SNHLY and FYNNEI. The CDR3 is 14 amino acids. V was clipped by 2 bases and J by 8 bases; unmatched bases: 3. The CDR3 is CASSEWDRGRGYTF. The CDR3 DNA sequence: TGTGCCAGCAGTGAATGGGACAGGGGGCGAGGCTACACCTTC.

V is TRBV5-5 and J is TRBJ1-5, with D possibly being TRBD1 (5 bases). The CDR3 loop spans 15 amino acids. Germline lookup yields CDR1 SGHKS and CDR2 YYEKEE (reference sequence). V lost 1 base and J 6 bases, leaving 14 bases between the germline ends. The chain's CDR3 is CASSLISQGGQPQHF. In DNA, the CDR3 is TGTGCCAGCAGCTTGATCAGTCAGGGCGGTCAGCCCCAGCATTTT.

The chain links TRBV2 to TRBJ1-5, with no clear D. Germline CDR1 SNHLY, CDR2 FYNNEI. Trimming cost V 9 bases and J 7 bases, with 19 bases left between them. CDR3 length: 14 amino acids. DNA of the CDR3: TGTGCCAGTCAACAGAAACGATCAACCCAGCCCCAGCATTTT. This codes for CASQQKRSTQPQHF.

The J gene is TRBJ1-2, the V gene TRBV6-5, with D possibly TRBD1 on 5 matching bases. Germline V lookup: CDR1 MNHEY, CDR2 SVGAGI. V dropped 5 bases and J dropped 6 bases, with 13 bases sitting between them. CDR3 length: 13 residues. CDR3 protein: CASSQGTVDGYTF. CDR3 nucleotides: TGTGCCAGCAGTCAAGGGACGGTTGATGGCTACACCTTC.

CDR3 region: CASSVQRAREQFF. As DNA, the CDR3 is TGTGCCAGCAGTGTCCAGAGGGCTAGGGAGCAGTTCTTC. The chain joins TRBV2 to TRBJ2-1, with D maybe TRBD2 (5 bases). The germline gives CDR1 SNHLY, CDR2 FYNNEI. The CDR3 has 13 amino acids. V dropped 4 bases and J dropped 10 bases, with 14 bases sitting between them.

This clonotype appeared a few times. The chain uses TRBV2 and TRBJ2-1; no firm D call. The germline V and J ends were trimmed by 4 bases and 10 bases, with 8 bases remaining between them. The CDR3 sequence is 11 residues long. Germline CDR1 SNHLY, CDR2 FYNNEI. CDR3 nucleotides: TGTGCCAGCAGTGTAGTGGGCGAGCAGTTCTTC. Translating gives CASSVVGEQFF.

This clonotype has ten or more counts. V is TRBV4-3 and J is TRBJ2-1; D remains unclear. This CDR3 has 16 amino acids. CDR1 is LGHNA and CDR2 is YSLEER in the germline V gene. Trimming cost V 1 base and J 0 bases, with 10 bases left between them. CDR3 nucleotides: TGCGCCAGCAGCCAAGCAGCTCAGAGCTCCTACAATGAGCAGTTCTTC. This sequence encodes CASSQAAQSSYNEQFF.

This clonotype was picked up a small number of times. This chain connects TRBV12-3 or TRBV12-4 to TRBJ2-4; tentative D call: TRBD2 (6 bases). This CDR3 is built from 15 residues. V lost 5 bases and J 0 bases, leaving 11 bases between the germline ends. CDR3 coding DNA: TGTGCCAGCAGTACCCGGGACTTAGCCAAAAACATTCAGTACTTC. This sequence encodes CASSTRDLAKNIQYF.

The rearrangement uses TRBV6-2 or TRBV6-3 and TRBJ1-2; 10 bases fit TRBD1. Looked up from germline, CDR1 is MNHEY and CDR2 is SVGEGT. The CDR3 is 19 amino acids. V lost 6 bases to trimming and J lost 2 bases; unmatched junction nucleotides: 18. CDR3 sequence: CASRSLDRGRGTANYGYTF. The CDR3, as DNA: TGTGCCAGCAGATCCCTCGACAGGGGGCGCGGAACGGCGAACTATGGCTACACCTTC.

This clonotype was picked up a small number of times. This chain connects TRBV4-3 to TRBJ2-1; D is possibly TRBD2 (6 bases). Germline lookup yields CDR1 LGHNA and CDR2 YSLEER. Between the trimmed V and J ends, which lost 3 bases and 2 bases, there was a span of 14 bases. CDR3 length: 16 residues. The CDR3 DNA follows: TGCGCCAGCAGCCAGAGGGCCGGGGGTGCCTACAATGAGCAGTTCTTC. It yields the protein CASSQRAGGAYNEQFF.

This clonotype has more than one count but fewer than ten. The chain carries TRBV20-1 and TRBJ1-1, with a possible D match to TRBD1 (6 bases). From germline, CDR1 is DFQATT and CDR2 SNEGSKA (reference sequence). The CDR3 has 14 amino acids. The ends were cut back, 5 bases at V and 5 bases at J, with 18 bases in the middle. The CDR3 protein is CSAYGTSAGTEAFF. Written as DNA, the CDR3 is TGCAGTGCTTACGGGACATCGGCCGGGACTGAAGCTTTCTTT.

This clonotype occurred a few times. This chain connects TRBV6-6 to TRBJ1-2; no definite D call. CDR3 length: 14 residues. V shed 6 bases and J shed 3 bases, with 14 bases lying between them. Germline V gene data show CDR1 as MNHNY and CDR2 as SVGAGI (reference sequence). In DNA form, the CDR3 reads TGTGCCAGCAGCTCCCCCGGGCGGTACTATGGCTACACCTTC. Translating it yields CASSSPGRYYGYTF.

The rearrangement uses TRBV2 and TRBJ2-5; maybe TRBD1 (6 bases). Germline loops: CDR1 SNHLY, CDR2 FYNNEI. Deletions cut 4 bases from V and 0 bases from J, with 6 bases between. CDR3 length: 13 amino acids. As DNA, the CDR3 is TGTGCCAGCAGTGGGACAGACCAAGAGACCCAGTACTTC. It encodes CASSGTDQETQYF.

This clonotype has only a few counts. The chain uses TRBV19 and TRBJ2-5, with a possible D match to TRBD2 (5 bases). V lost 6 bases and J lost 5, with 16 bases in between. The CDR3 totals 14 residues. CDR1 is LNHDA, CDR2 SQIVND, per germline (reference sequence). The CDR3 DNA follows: TGTGCCAGTAGGCCGACGGGGTCTTTGGAGACCCAGTACTTC. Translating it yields CASRPTGSLETQYF.

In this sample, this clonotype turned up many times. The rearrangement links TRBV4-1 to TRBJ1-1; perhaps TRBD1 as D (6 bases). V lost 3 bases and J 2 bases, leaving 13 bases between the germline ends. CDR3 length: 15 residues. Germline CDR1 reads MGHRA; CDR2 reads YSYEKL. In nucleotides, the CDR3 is TGCGCCAGCAGCCACTGGGCAGGGGCCAACACTGAAGCTTTCTTT. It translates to CASSHWAGANTEAFF.

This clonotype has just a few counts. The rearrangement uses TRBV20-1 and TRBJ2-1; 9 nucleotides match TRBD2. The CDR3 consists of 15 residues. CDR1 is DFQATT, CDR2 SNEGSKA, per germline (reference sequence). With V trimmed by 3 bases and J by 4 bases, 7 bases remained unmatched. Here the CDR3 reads CSARVTSGRYNEQFF. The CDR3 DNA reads TGCAGTGCTAGGGTAACTAGCGGGCGATACAATGAGCAGTTCTTC.

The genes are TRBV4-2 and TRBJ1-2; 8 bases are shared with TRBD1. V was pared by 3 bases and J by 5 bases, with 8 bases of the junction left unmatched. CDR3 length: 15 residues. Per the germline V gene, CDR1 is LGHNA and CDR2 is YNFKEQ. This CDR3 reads CASSQGGQGEYGYTF. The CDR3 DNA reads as TGTGCCAGCAGCCAGGGAGGACAGGGAGAATATGGCTACACCTTC.

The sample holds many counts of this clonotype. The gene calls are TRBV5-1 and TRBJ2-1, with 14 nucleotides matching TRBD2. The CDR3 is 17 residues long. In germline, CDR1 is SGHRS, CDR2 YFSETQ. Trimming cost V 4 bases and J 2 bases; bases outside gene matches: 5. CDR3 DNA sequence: TGCGCCAGCAGCCAACGGACTAGCGGGGGGCCCTACAATGAGCAGTTCTTC. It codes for CASSQRTSGGPYNEQFF.